The 7 T cell receptor beta chains reported below all come from one sample, sequenced in a study of control samples from healthy donors and cancer patients. TCRdb keeps only in-frame clones here, not all; method: immunoSEQ multiplex PCR. The data show roughly 150,000 clones, around 86% seen once. The source material was blood. All receptors derive from a man under 40 in good health.

The chain joins TRBV4-3 to TRBJ1-5, with a tentative D call TRBD1 (6 bases). Germline CDR1 is LGHNA and CDR2 is YSLEER. This CDR3 region has 15 residues. V shed 3 bases and J shed 2 bases, with 11 bases lying between them. This CDR3 is CASSQDRFGNQPQHF. CDR3 DNA sequence: TGCGCCAGCAGCCAGGACAGATTTGGCAATCAGCCCCAGCATTTT.

This chain connects TRBV11-3 to TRBJ2-1, with TRBD2 matching over 9 bases. The CDR3 is 16 residues long. The ends lost 0 bases at V and 10 bases at J; junction bases unmatched: 10. CDR1 is SGHNT, CDR2 YENEEA, per germline. The CDR3 protein is CASSLDSGGGAREQFF. The CDR3 DNA reads as TGTGCCAGCAGCTTAGATAGTGGCGGGGGGGCCAGAGAGCAGTTCTTC.

V usage is TRBV4-3 and J usage is TRBJ2-1, with 9 nucleotides matching TRBD1. Germline CDR1 and CDR2: LGHNA and YSLEER. The CDR3 is made up of 14 amino acids. V shed 0 bases and J 9 bases; nucleotides not matched to a gene: 3. The CDR3 sequence is CASSQEQGAFEQFF. The CDR3 DNA follows: TGCGCCAGCAGCCAAGAACAGGGGGCGTTTGAGCAGTTCTTC.

This clone has a single count. The chain recombines TRBV3-1 (or the pseudogene TRBV3-2) with TRBJ2-6; D unresolved. Germline V gives CDR1 LGHDT, CDR2 YNNKEL (reference sequence). V lost 6 bases, J lost 3 bases, and 6 bases lay in between. The CDR3 extends over 13 amino acids. The CDR3 region has the DNA TGTGCCAGCAGGGACGGTGGGGCCAACGTCCTGACTTTC. Its translation is CASRDGGANVLTF.

CDR3 region: CASSVAAGTSGLQETQYF. The CDR3 coding sequence is TGTGCCAGCAGCGTAGCAGCTGGGACTAGCGGCCTTCAAGAGACCCAGTACTTC. The chain is built from TRBV9 and TRBJ2-5, with 11 bases fitting TRBD2. J was trimmed by 2 bases and V by 0 bases; bases with no gene match: 9. Germline V lookup: CDR1 SGDLS, CDR2 YYNGEE. This CDR3 is 18 amino acids long.

V usage is TRBV12-3 or TRBV12-4 and J usage is TRBJ1-2, with D unclear. The V gene lost 6 bases and the J gene lost 8 bases, with 7 bases spanning the gap. The CDR3 totals 10 residues. This CDR3 is CASSHGGYTF. The CDR3 DNA follows: TGTGCCAGCAGCCACGGAGGCTACACCTTC.

The chain recombines TRBV7-9 with TRBJ2-3; D possibly corresponds to TRBD2 (6 bases). Trimming removed 3 bases from V and 6 bases from J, with 19 bases in between. There are 16 residues in the CDR3. Germline CDR1 is SEHNR and CDR2 is FQNEAQ (reference sequence). The CDR3 spells CASSFPGSRSGDTQYF. The CDR3 nucleotides read TGTGCCAGCAGCTTCCCGGGTAGCCGAAGCGGGGATACGCAGTATTTT.